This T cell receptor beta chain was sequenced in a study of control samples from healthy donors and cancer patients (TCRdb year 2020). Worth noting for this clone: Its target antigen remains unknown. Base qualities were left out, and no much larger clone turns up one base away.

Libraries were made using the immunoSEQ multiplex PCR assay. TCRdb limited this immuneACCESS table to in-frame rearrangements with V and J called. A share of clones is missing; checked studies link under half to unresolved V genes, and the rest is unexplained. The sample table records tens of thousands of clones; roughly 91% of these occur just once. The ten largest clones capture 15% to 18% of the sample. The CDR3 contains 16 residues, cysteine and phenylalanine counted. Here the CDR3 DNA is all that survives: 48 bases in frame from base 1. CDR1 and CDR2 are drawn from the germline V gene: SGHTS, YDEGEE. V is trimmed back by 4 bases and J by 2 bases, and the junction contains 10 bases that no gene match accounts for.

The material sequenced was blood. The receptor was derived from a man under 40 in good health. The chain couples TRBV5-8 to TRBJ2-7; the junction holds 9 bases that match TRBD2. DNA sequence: TGTGCCAGCAGCCTCTACGGGACTAGCCTCGCCTACGAGCAGTACTTC. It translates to CASSLYGTSLAYEQYF.